This note documents a single TCR beta chain sequence. This entry comes from a study of blood T cell repertoires in COVID-19. Authors' methods: Estimated nucleated cell counts came from reference gene primer amplification. The assay was immunoSEQ multiplex PCR, and TCRdb's table has in-frame clones only and misses some. That table gives V, J and clone size, and the DNA gave D and trimming. The table has around 150,000 clones, 75% to 90% seen once. There are 16 residues in the CDR3. With 2 bases removed from V and 7 bases from J, the gap between germline ends came to 20 bases. The germline V gene has CDR1 MNHEY and CDR2 SVGAGI.

The sequenced sample was peripheral blood. The V and J genes are TRBV6-5 and TRBJ1-2; D may be TRBD1 (6 bases). This clonotype originated in a woman in her fifties or sixties with active COVID-19. DNA of the CDR3: TGTGCCAGCAGTTACGAACTGGGCAGGGGCGCGGGTGGCTACACCTTC. Its translation: CASSYELGRGAGGYTF.